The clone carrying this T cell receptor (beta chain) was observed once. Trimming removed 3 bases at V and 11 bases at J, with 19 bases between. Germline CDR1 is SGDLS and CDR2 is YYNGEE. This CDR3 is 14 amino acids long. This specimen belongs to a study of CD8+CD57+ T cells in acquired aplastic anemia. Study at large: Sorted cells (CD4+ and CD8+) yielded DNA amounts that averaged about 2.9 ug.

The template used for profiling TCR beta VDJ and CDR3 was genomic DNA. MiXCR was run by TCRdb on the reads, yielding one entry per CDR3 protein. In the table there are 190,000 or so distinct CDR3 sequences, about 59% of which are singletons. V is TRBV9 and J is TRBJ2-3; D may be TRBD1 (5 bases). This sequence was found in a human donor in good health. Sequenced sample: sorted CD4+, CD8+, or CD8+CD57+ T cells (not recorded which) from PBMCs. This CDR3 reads CASSDPDSINEQYF. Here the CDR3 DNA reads TGTGCCAGCAGCGACCCCGACAGTATCAATGAGCAGTATTTT.